This T cell receptor beta chain comes out of a study of cytomegalovirus exposure and HLA in healthy donors. Broader study findings: Several of the most significant clusters appeared linked to common viral pathogens, based on a later analysis. Earlier results showed most TCR beta V segments being productive about 87% or about 30% of the time.

Primers for the PCR totalled 60 Vbeta and 13 Jbeta. Study processing details: Among the unique TCR beta chains that a later analysis counted, 70 million to 85 million in all, about 12 million were shared. The protocol was immunoSEQ multiplex PCR, while the TCRdb copy is restricted to in-frame clones and leaves out a portion. The V and J calls and clone size were taken over from that table, and D and trimming were inferred from the DNA. This table holds fewer than 250,000 clones, approximately 80% found once. The CDR3 is 15 residues long. Germline V gene data show CDR1 as SGHTA and CDR2 as FQGTGA. The ends were cut back, 3 bases at V and 1 base at J, with 10 bases in the middle. Donors likely had unrecorded immune exposures despite being nominally healthy when sampled. To note about this clone: Antigen: not known.

The sequenced material came from PBMCs. The chain recombines TRBV7-3 with TRBJ2-1; D unresolved. The TCR comes from a young man in good health and CMV-seronegative. CDR3 residues: CASSFAPSSYNEQFF. CDR3 sequence (DNA): TGTGCCAGCAGCTTCGCTCCGAGTTCCTACAATGAGCAGTTCTTC.